Below, 26 T cell receptor beta chains from the same sample are listed, as sequenced in a study of shared clonotypes between healthy human individuals. Using immunoSEQ multiplex PCR, the repertoire was profiled, and TCRdb retains in-frame clones only, with some absent. The sample lists about 690,000 clones, less than 95% seen once, with about a third in the top ten. The sequencing sample was made of memory CD8+ T cells from PBMCs. Regarding subset: CD45RO+ cells pooled with CCR7-negative TemRA cells. These receptors all stem from a man aged 18 to 30 in good health. Some clones in this sample may be carry-over from other donors' samples.

The CDR3 spells CSVVTGGFHEQYF. The CDR3 DNA reads as TGCAGCGTTGTGACAGGGGGCTTCCACGAGCAGTACTTC. This chain uses TRBV29-1 with TRBJ2-7; 10 bases line up with TRBD1. The CDR3 is made up of 13 amino acids. Losses at the gene ends were 4 bases for V and 5 bases for J; bases not matched to a gene: 5. CDR1 is SQVTM and CDR2 is ANQGSEA in the germline V gene.

The gene calls are TRBV9 and TRBJ1-1; D uncertain. The germline V and J ends were trimmed by 4 bases and 4 bases, with 14 bases remaining between them. The length of the CDR3 is 14 residues. In germline, CDR1 is SGDLS, CDR2 YYNGEE. CDR3 in DNA: TGTGCCAGCAGCCTAAAGGGTTTAGGCACTGAAGCTTTCTTT. Its protein product is CASSLKGLGTEAFF.

The chain employs TRBV5-6 and TRBJ1-1; D is uncertain. The CDR3 covers 15 residues. Germline loops: CDR1 SGHDT, CDR2 YYEEEE. V lost 4 bases, J lost 0 bases, and 13 bases lay in between. This chain's CDR3 is CASSPGLSMNTEAFF. As DNA, the CDR3 is TGTGCCAGCAGCCCAGGACTGTCCATGAACACTGAAGCTTTCTTT.

The count of this clone is one. The chain is built from TRBV30 and TRBJ1-1; 8 nucleotides match TRBD1. V trimming: 2 bases; J trimming: 3 bases; junction bases outside the gene matches: 8. Germline assignment: CDR1 GTSNPN and CDR2 SVGIG (reference sequence). This CDR3 is built from 15 residues. CDR3 protein: CAWSRPGGWDTEAFF. CDR3 in DNA: TGTGCCTGGAGTCGGCCAGGGGGCTGGGACACTGAAGCTTTCTTT.

A note on this clone: One base away lies a much larger clone, so this may be a sequencing read error. The sample holds other DNA sequences that translate to the same CDR3. The rearrangement links TRBV11-2 to TRBJ2-1, with D possibly being TRBD2 (6 bases). The CDR3 contains 13 residues. Trimming left V 3 bases short and J 4 bases short, with 7 bases between. CDR1 and CDR2 from the germline V gene are SGHAT and FQNNGV. The CDR3 nucleotides are TGTGCCAGCAGCTTGGGACTTTACAATGAGCAGTTCTTC. The encoded protein is CASSLGLYNEQFF.

The chain combines TRBV7-3 with TRBJ2-1; 11 bases are a match to TRBD1. Germline CDR1 is SGHTA and CDR2 is FQGTGA. The CDR3 spans 15 residues. The trim removed 6 bases at V and 3 bases at J, leaving 4 bases unmatched. In nucleotides, the CDR3 is TGTGCCAGCAGTCCGGACAGGGGGCTCTACAATGAGCAGTTCTTC. It translates to CASSPDRGLYNEQFF.

V usage is TRBV6-1 and J usage is TRBJ1-2, with 7 bases identical to TRBD1. The germline CDR1 and CDR2 sequences are MNHNS and SASEGT. J lost 8 bases, V lost 2 bases, and 14 bases had no gene match. This CDR3 is built from 16 residues. The CDR3 spells CASSERVGQTSYGYTF. DNA of the CDR3: TGTGCCAGCAGTGAAAGGGTGGGACAGACATCATACGGCTACACCTTC.

The rearrangement uses TRBV29-1 and TRBJ1-2; D perhaps matches TRBD1 (5 bases). Germline V lookup: CDR1 SQVTM, CDR2 ANQGSEA. V was clipped by 7 bases and J by 6 bases, with 21 bases between them. The CDR3 is made up of 14 amino acids. CDR3 nucleotides: TGCAGCGCCGAGGGGTTGGGAAACTCCAATGGCTACACCTTC. Translation: CSAEGLGNSNGYTF.

The J gene is TRBJ2-5, the V gene TRBV7-2; 9 nucleotides agree with TRBD1. The V and J ends lost 5 bases and 5 bases, in that order; junction bases with no gene match: 9. Germline-derived CDR1 and CDR2 are SGHTA and FQGNSA. CDR3 length: 15 amino acids. The CDR3 nucleotides are TGTGCCAGCAGCGCCACAGGGGGCGCATCCGAGACCCAGTACTTC. Protein sequence: CASSATGGASETQYF.

Details on this clone: This sample includes further DNA sequences coding for the same CDR3. The rearrangement links TRBV9 to TRBJ1-5; D remains unclear. CDR3 size: 14 residues. Germline values: CDR1 SGDLS, CDR2 YYNGEE. V lost 2 bases to trimming and J lost 4 bases, with 10 bases between them. This chain's CDR3 is CASSVGGGNQPQHF. CDR3 nucleotides: TGTGCCAGCAGCGTGGGAGGTGGGAATCAGCCCCAGCATTTT. Full variable domain (missing parts from reference TRBV9 and TRBJ1-5): DSGVTQTPKHLITATGQRVTLRCSPRSGDLSVYWYQQSLDQGLQFLIQYYNGEERAKGNILERFSAQQFPDLHSELNLSSLELGDSALYFCASSVGGGNQPQHFGDGTRLSIL.

The chain recombines TRBV7-9 with TRBJ1-5; D is unclear. V was clipped by 0 bases and J by 3 bases, with 9 bases between them. There are 15 residues in the CDR3. The germline V gene has CDR1 SEHNR and CDR2 FQNEAQ (reference sequence). The CDR3 bases are TGTGCCAGCAGCTTAGCGGGGTTCCCCAATCAGCCCCAGCATTTT. Its translation is CASSLAGFPNQPQHF.

The chain links TRBV6-5 to TRBJ2-1; 10 nucleotides agree with TRBD2. The germline CDR1 and CDR2 sequences are MNHEY and SVGAGI. The V and J ends lost 4 bases and 6 bases, in that order; junction bases with no gene match: 6. The CDR3 loop spans 15 amino acids. CDR3 region: CASSLEREGTNEQFF. CDR3 bases: TGTGCCAGCAGTTTAGAGCGGGAGGGCACCAATGAGCAGTTCTTC.

The V gene is TRBV7-9, the J gene TRBJ2-7, with D tentatively TRBD1 or TRBD2 (6 bases each). Looked up from germline, CDR1 is SEHNR and CDR2 is FQNEAQ (reference sequence). The CDR3 covers 16 residues. V gave up 5 bases and J gave up 0 bases, with 17 bases separating them. The CDR3 DNA sequence: TGTGCCAGCAGCCCACGAGTCCGGGGGCTCTCCTACGAGCAGTACTTC. It yields the protein CASSPRVRGLSYEQYF.

This clone was counted a few times. The chain links TRBV28 to TRBJ1-5, with 7 nucleotides matching TRBD1. The trim removed 4 bases at V and 3 bases at J, leaving 3 bases unmatched. CDR1 MDHEN and CDR2 SYDVKM come from the germline V gene. This CDR3 is built from 14 residues. This CDR3 reads CASSSTGTNQPQHF. The DNA for the CDR3 is TGTGCCAGCAGTTCGACAGGGACCAATCAGCCCCAGCATTTT.

The count of this clone is one. This chain links TRBV5-5 with TRBJ2-7; 9 bases fit TRBD1. This CDR3 spans 17 amino acids. Trimming took 4 bases from V and 6 from J; bases not matched to a gene: 17. The germline V gene encodes CDR1 SGHKS and CDR2 YYEKEE (reference sequence). This chain's CDR3 is CASSIGTGSLGDREQYF. The CDR3 nucleotides are TGTGCCAGCAGCATAGGGACAGGGAGTCTGGGAGATCGCGAGCAGTACTTC.

V is TRBV5-1 and J is TRBJ2-1; D gene unclear. CDR3 length: 15 amino acids. From germline, CDR1 is SGHRS and CDR2 YFSETQ. V was cut by 2 bases and J by 9 bases, with 18 bases left in between. CDR3 coding DNA: TGCGCCAGCAGCTTCTTAGCCCAAACCTCCGGTGAGCAGTTCTTC. The encoded protein is CASSFLAQTSGEQFF.

The rearrangement links TRBV7-6 to TRBJ2-1, with D tentatively TRBD2 (6 bases). The CDR3 covers 16 residues. CDR1 is SGHVS, CDR2 FNYEAQ, per germline. V dropped 4 bases and J dropped 5 bases, with 18 bases sitting between them. This CDR3 reads CASSSHGGLLHNEQFF. The CDR3 nucleotides read TGTGCCAGCAGCTCGCATGGGGGACTCCTGCACAATGAGCAGTTCTTC.

The J gene is TRBJ2-3, the V gene TRBV5-7; TRBD2 aligns across 7 bases. TRBV5-7 is an ORF, and what it does is uncertain. This CDR3 is 15 amino acids long. V was pared by 5 bases and J by 5 bases, with 11 bases of the junction left unmatched. The CDR3: CASRLTSLLRDTQYF. The CDR3 DNA follows: TGTGCCAGCAGATTGACTAGCCTGCTACGAGATACGCAGTATTTT.

J is TRBJ2-3 and V is TRBV7-9; possible D gene TRBD1, 5 bases. Per the germline V gene, CDR1 is SEHNR and CDR2 is FQNEAQ (reference sequence). CDR3 size: 13 residues. With 0 bases removed from V and 4 bases from J, the gap between germline ends came to 5 bases. The CDR3 spells CASSLAGADTQYF. The CDR3 bases are TGTGCCAGCAGCTTAGCAGGGGCAGATACGCAGTATTTT.

The chain is built from TRBV7-2 and TRBJ1-4; TRBD1 might be the D (5 bases). V was shortened by 5 bases and J by 4 bases, with 14 bases between the two germline ends. The CDR3 is 15 amino acids. Germline loops: CDR1 SGHTA, CDR2 FQGNSA. CDR3 coding DNA: TGTGCCAGCAGCCCTCGGGGCGGGGGTAATGAAAAACTGTTTTTT. Translating it yields CASSPRGGGNEKLFF.

The genes are TRBV27 and TRBJ2-1; the D gene is possibly TRBD2 (6 bases). Trimming stripped 6 bases from V and 4 bases from J, with 16 bases between. This CDR3 spans 15 amino acids. The V gene's germline CDR1 is MNHEY and CDR2 SMNVEV (reference sequence). DNA of the CDR3: TGTGCCAGCAGCCCTCGGGAGCGAGGGTACAATGAGCAGTTCTTC. Its protein product is CASSPRERGYNEQFF.

V usage is TRBV4-2 and J usage is TRBJ2-1; 12 nucleotides agree with TRBD2. CDR1 is LGHNA, CDR2 YNFKEQ, per germline. V gave up 3 bases and J gave up 10 bases; unmatched junction bases: 16. This CDR3 contains 18 residues. This CDR3 reads CASSHLTGPSGRAREQFF. The CDR3 region has the DNA TGTGCCAGCAGCCATTTGACGGGGCCTAGCGGGAGGGCCAGGGAGCAGTTCTTC.

The chain employs TRBV9 and TRBJ1-4; D is possibly TRBD1 (6 bases). V was clipped by 5 bases and J by 0 bases, with 8 bases between them. Germline V gives CDR1 SGDLS, CDR2 YYNGEE. This CDR3 comprises 14 residues. CDR3 sequence (DNA): TGTGCCAGCAGTCCAGGGGCAACTAATGAAAAACTGTTTTTT. Its protein product is CASSPGATNEKLFF.

A word on this clone: Other DNA variants within this sample encode the same CDR3. The chain uses TRBV5-4 and TRBJ2-5; unclear D gene. Trimming pared 3 bases from V and 2 bases from J, leaving 2 bases between. The CDR3 spans 11 residues. Germline CDR1 SGHNT, CDR2 YYREEE (reference sequence). The CDR3 DNA reads as TGTGCCAGCAGCTATCAAGAGACCCAGTACTTC. Amino acid sequence: CASSYQETQYF.

The V call is TRBV6-1, the J call TRBJ2-1; D gene ambiguous. The CDR3 has 15 amino acids. V was cut by 7 bases and J by 0 bases, with 13 bases left in between. Germline V gene data show CDR1 as MNHNS and CDR2 as SASEGT. CDR3 loop: CASISRSYSYNEQFF. The CDR3 DNA follows: TGTGCCAGCATCTCCAGGAGCTACTCCTACAATGAGCAGTTCTTC.

The V gene is TRBV7-8, the J gene TRBJ2-2; D unresolved. The germline V gene encodes CDR1 SGHVS and CDR2 FQNEAQ. The CDR3 consists of 14 residues. Trimming took off 7 bases at V and 1 base at J, with 10 bases between the two ends. DNA of the CDR3: TGTGCCAGCACCCTCCATAGGAACACCGGGGAGCTGTTTTTT. Translation: CASTLHRNTGELFF.